Here is one T cell receptor beta chain with its context. Its specificity is not known. This sample was taken from a study of a mutant IDH1 vaccine in newly diagnosed glioma. Across the whole study: Vaccination started 4-6 weeks after radiotherapy alone, or with temozolomide cycles.

Using immunoSEQ multiplex PCR, the repertoire was profiled, and TCRdb retains in-frame clones only, with some absent. The table lists tens of thousands of clones, 75% to 90% of them singletons. Time point defined: week 47, end of study. Every vaccine dose comprised 300 ug of mutant IDH1 20-mer peptide plus topical imiquimod. Study outcomes and limitations: Changes to the top peripheral T cell clonotypes appeared unrelated to pseudoprogression.

CDR3 length: 15 residues. The material was PBMCs, obtained from a glioma patient whose treatment included an IDH1 peptide vaccine. V is TRBV21-1 and J is TRBJ2-7; no DNA check was done on the table's D call, TRBD2. TRBV21-1 is a pseudogene. The sequence came from a man aged 35-49 years with glioma. The CDR3 here is CASSNSSGRKYEQYF. The CDR3 coding sequence is TGTGCCAGCAGCAATTCTAGCGGGAGGAAGTACGAGCAGTACTTC.